The present T cell receptor beta chain was sequenced within a study of T-cell reconstitution after alpha-beta-depleted transplantation in children. This clonotype has ten or more counts. CDR1 is DFQATT, CDR2 SNEGSKA, per germline (reference sequence). V gave up 5 bases and J gave up 2 bases; unmatched junction bases: 4. This CDR3 is built from 15 residues. Unique molecular identifiers featured in how the TCRbeta library was prepared. TCRdb recomputed calls from the PCR reads with MiXCR, one row per CDR3 protein. The sample lists around 600,000 distinct CDR3 sequences, 15% to 20% occurring once. The sequences come from PBMCs from the stem cell graft donor, collected from the stem cell graft. This chain uses TRBV20-1 with TRBJ2-3; TRBD2 agrees at 13 bases. This sequence was found in a human donor who donated a stem cell graft to a child with acute myeloid leukemia. The chain's CDR3 is CSAPTSGGSTDTQYF. DNA for the CDR3: TGCAGTGCTCCGACTAGCGGGGGGTCCACAGATACGCAGTATTTT.